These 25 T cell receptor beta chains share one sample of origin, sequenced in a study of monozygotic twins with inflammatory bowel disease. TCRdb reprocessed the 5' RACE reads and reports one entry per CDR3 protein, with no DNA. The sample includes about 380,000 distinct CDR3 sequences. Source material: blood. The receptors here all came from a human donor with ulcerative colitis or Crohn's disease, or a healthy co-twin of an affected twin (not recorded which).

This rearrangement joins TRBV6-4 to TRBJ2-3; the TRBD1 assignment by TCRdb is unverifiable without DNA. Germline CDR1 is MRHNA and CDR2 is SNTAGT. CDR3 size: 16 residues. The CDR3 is CASSDSSGIGTDTQYF.

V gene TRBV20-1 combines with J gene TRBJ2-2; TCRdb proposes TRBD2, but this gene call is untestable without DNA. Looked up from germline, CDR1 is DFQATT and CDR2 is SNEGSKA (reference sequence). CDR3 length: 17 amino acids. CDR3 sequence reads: CSARKDWMRANTGELFF.

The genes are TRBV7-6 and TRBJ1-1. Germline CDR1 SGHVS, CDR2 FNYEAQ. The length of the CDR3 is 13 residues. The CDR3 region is CASSLKEGTEAFF. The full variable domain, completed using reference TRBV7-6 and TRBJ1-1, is GAGVSQSPRYKVTKRGQDVALRCDPISGHVSLYWYRQALGQGPEFLTYFNYEAQQDKSGLPNDRFSAERPEGSISTLTIQRTEQRDSAMYRCASSLKEGTEAFFGQGTRLTVV.

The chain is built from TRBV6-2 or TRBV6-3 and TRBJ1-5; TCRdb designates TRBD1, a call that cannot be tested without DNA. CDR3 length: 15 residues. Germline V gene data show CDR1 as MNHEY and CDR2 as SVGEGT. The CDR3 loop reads CASSYLDSLNQPQHF.

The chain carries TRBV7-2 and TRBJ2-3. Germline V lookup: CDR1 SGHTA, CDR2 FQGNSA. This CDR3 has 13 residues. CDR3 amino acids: CASSSFGSDTQYF. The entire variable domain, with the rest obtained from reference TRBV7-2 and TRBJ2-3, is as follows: GAGVSQSPSNKVTEKGKDVELRCDPISGHTALYWYRQSLGQGLEFLIYFQGNSAPDKSGLPSDRFSAERTGGSVSTLTIQRTQQEDSAVYLCASSSFGSDTQYFGPGTRLTVL.

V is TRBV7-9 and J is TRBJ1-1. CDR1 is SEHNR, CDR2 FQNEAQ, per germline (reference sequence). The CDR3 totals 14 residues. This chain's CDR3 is CASSPSEQNTEAFF.

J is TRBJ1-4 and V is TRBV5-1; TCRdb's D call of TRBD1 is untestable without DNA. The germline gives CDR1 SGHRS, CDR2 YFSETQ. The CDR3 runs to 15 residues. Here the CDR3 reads CASSLDGTVYERLFF.

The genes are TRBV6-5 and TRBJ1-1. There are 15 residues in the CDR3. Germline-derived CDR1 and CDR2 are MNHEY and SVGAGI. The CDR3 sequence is CASSYSDLRNTEAFF.

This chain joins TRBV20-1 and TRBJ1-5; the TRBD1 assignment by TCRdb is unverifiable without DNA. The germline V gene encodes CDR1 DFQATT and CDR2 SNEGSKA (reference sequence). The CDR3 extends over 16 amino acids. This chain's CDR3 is CSAKSTGGGPNQPQHF.

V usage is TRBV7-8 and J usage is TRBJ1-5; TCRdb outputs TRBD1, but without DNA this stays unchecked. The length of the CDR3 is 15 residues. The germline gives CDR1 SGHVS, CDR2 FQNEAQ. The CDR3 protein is CASSLEGISNQPQHF.

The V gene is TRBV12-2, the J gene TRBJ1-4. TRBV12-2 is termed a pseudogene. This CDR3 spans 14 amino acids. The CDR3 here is CASRLQGVAEKLFF.

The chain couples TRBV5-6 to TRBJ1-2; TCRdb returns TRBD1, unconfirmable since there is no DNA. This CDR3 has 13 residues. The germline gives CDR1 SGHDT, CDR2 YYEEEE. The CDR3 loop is CASSSRGKSGYTF.

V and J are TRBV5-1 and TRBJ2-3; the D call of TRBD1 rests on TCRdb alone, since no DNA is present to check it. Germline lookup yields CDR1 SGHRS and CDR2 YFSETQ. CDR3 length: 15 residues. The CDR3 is CASSGTGTSPDTQYF.

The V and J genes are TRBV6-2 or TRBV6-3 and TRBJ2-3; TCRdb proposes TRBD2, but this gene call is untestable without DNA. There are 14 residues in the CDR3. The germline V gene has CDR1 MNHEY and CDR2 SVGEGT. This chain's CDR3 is CATVLAGGTDTQYF.

This CDR3 is CASSLSRVANYGYTF. The chain recombines TRBV27 with TRBJ1-2; TCRdb designates TRBD1, a call that cannot be tested without DNA. The V gene's germline CDR1 is MNHEY and CDR2 SMNVEV (reference sequence). This CDR3 has 15 residues.

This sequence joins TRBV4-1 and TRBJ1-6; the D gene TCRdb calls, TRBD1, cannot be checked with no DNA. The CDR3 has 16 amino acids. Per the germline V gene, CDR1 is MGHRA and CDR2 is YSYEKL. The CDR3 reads CASSLRVGTVDSPLHF.

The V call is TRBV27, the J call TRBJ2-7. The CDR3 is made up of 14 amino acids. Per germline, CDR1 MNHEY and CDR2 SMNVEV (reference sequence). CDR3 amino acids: CASSLFGQTREQYF.

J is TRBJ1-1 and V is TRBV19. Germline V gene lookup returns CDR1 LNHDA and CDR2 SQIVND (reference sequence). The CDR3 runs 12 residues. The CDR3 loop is CASRRRETEAFF.

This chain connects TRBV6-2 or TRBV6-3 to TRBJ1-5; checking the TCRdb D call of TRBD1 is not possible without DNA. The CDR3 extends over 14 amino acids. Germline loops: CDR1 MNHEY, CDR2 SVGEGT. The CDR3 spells CASSPNRRNQPQHF.

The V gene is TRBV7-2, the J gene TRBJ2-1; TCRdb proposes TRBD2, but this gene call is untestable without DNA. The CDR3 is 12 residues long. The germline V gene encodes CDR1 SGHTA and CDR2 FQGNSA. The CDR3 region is CASSLVSGDQFF.

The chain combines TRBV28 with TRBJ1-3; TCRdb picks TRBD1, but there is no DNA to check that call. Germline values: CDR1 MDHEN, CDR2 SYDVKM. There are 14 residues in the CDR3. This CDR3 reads CASSPADSRNTIYF.

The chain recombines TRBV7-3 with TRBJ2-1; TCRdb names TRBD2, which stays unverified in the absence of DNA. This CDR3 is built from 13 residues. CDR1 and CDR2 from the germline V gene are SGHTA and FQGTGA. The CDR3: CASSSLQYNEQFF.

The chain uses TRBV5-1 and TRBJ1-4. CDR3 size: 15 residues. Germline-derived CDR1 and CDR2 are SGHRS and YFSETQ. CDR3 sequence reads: CASSLGGREGEKLFF.

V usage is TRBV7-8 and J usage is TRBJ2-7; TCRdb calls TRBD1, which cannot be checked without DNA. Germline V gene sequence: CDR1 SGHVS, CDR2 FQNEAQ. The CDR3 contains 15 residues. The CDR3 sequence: CASSPLGGETYEQYF.

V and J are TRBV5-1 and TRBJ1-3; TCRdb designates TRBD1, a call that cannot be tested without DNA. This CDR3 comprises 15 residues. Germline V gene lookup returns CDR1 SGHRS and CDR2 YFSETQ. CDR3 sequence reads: CASSLGTVSTDTIYF.